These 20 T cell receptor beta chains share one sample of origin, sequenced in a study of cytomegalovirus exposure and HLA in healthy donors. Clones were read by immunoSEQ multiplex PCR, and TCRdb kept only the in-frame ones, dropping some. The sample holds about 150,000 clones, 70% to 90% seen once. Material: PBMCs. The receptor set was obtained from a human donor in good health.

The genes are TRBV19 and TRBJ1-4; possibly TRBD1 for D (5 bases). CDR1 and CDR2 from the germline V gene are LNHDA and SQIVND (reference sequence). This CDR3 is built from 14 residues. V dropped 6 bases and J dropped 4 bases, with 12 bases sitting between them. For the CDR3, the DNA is TGTGCCAGTAGCAATCGAAGGGGTAATGAAAAACTGTTTTTT. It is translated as CASSNRRGNEKLFF.

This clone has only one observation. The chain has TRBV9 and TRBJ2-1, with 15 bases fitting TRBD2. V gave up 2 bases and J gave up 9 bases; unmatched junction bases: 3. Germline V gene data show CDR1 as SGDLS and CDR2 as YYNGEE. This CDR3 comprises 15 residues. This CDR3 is CASSVGLAGGGEQFF. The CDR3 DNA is TGTGCCAGCAGCGTGGGACTAGCGGGAGGAGGTGAGCAGTTCTTC.

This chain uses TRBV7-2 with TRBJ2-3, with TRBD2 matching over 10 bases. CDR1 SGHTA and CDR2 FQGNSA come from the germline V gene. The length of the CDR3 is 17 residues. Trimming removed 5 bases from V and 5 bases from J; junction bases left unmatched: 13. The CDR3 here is CASSLPLTSGVVDTQYF. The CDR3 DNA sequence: TGTGCCAGCAGCCTACCACTAACTAGCGGGGTGGTAGATACGCAGTATTTT.

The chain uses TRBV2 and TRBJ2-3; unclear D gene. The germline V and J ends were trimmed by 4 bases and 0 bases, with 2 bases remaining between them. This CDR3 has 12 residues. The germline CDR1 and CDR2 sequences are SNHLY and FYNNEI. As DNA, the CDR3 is TGTGCCAGCAGTGTAAGCACAGATACGCAGTATTTT. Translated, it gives CASSVSTDTQYF.

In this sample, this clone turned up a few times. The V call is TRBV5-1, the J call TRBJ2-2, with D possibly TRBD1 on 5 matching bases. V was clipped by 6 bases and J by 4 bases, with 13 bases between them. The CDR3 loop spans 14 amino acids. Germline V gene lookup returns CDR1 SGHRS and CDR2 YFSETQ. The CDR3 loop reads CASMVQGSTGELFF. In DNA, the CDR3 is TGCGCCAGCATGGTCCAGGGTAGCACCGGGGAGCTGTTTTTT.

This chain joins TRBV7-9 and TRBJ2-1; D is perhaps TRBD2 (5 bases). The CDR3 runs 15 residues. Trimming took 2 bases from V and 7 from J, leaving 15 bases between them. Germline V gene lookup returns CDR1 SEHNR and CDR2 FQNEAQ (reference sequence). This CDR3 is CASSLIGQRWNEQFF. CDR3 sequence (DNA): TGTGCCAGCAGCTTAATTGGGCAGCGGTGGAATGAGCAGTTCTTC.

CDR3 in DNA: TGTGCCACTTTGGGTACAGGAGTCTATGGCTACACCTTC. Translation gives CATLGTGVYGYTF. V gene TRBV19 combines with J gene TRBJ1-2; D might be TRBD1 (5 bases). The V end was cut by 10 bases, the J end by 4 bases, with 16 bases between. CDR3 size: 13 residues. In germline, CDR1 is LNHDA, CDR2 SQIVND (reference sequence).

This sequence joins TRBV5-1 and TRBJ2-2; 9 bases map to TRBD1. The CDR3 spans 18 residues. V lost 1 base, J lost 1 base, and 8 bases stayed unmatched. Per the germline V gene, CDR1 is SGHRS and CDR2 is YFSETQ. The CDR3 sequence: CASSLSQGAGGNTGELFF. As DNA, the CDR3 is TGCGCCAGCAGCTTGTCACAGGGGGCTGGTGGGAACACCGGGGAGCTGTTTTTT.

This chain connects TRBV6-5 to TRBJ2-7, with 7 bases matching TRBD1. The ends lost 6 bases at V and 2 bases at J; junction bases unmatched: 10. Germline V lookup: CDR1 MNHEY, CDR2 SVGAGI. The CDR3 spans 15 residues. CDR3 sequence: CASSYGPGTAYEQYF. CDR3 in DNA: TGTGCCAGCAGCTATGGTCCCGGGACAGCCTACGAGCAGTACTTC.

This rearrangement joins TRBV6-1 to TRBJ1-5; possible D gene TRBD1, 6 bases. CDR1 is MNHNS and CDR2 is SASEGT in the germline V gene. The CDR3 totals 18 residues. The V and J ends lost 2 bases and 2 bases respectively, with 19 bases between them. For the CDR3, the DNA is TGTGCCAGCAGTGAACTAATAACAGGGACGGGTGGCAATCAGCCCCAGCATTTT. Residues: CASSELITGTGGNQPQHF.

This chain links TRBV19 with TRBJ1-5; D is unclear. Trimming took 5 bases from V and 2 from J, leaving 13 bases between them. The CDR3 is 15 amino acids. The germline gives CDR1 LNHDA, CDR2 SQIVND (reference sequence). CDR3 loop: CASSDSGLGNQPQHF. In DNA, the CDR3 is TGTGCCAGTAGTGATTCTGGGCTCGGCAATCAGCCCCAGCATTTT.

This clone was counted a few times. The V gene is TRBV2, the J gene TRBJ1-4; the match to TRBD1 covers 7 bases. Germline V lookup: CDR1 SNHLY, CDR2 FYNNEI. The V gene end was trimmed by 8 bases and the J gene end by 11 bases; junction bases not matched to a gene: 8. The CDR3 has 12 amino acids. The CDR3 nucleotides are TGTGCCAGCCAAACTCTACAGGGGAAACTGTTTTTT. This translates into CASQTLQGKLFF.

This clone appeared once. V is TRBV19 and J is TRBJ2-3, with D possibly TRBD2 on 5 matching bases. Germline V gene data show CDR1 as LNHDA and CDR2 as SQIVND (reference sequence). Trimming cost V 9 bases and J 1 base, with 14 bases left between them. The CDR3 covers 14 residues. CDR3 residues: CASGVNRGTDTQYF. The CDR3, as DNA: TGTGCCAGCGGGGTTAACCGTGGCACAGATACGCAGTATTTT.

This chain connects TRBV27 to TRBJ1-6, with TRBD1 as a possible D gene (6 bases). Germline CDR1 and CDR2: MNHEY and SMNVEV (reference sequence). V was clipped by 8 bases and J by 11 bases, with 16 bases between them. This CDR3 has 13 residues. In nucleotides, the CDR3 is TGTGCCAGCGGGATGACAGGTCGCCCACCCCTCCACTTT. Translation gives CASGMTGRPPLHF.

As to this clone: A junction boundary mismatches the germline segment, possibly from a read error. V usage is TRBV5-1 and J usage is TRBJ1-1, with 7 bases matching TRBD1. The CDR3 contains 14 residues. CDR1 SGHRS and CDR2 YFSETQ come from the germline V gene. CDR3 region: CVSSSNRGNTEAFF. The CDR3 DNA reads TGCGTCAGCAGCTCAAACAGGGGAAACACTGAAGCTTTCTTT.

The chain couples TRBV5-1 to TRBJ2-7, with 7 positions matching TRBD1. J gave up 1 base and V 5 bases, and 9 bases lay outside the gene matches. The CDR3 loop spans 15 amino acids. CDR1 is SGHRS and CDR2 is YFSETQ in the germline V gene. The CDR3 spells CASRDLTRGSYEQYF. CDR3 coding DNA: TGCGCCAGCAGGGACCTAACCAGGGGGTCCTACGAGCAGTACTTC.

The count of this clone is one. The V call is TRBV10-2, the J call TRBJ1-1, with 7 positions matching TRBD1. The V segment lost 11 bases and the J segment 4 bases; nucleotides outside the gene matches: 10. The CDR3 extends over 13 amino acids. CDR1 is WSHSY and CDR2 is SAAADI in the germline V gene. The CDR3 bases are TGCGCCTGCGACAGGGAGCAAGGCACTGAAGCTTTCTTT. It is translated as CACDREQGTEAFF.

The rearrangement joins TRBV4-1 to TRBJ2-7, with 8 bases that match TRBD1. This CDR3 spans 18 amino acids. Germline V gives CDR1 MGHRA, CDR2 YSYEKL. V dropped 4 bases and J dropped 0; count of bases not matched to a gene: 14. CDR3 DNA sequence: TGCGCCAGCAGCCCCTCCCCCGCGACAGGGGTTAGCTCCTACGAGCAGTACTTC. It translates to CASSPSPATGVSSYEQYF.

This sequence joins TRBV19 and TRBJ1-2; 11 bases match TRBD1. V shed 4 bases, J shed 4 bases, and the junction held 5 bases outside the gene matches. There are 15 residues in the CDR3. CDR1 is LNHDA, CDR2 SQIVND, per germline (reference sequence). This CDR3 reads CASSTDRGRVYGYTF. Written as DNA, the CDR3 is TGTGCCAGTAGTACGGACAGGGGGCGCGTCTATGGCTACACCTTC.

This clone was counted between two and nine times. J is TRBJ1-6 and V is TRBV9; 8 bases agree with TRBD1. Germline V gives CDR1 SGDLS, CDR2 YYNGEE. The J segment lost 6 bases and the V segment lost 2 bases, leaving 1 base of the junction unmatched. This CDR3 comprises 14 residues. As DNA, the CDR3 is TGTGCCAGCAGCGTGGGACAGGTTAATTCACCCCTCCACTTT. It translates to CASSVGQVNSPLHF.